This T cell receptor beta chain was observed in a study of human thymus T cells. General observations from the study: Highly overlapping thymic repertoires in unrelated individuals were reported by related research.

Clones were sequenced by immunoSEQ multiplex PCR, and TCRdb holds only the in-frame ones, with some missing. The repertoire holds roughly 130,000 clones, with 90% to 95% as singletons. Corrective heart surgery yielded the resections from which the thymus tissue came. The CDR3 totals 14 residues. Trimming cost V 8 bases and J 0 bases, with 11 bases left between them. CDR1 LNHDA and CDR2 SQIVND come from the germline V gene (reference sequence). In the case of this clone: Antigen: not known.

The V and J genes are TRBV19 and TRBJ1-5, with unresolved D. The TCR comes from a boy under two years old with a congenital heart defect but otherwise immunologically healthy. The sample consisted of thymus tissue. The CDR3 region has the DNA TGTGCCAGTCGGCGAGCACTTAGCAATCAGCCCCAGCATTTT. Its protein is CASRRALSNQPQHF.